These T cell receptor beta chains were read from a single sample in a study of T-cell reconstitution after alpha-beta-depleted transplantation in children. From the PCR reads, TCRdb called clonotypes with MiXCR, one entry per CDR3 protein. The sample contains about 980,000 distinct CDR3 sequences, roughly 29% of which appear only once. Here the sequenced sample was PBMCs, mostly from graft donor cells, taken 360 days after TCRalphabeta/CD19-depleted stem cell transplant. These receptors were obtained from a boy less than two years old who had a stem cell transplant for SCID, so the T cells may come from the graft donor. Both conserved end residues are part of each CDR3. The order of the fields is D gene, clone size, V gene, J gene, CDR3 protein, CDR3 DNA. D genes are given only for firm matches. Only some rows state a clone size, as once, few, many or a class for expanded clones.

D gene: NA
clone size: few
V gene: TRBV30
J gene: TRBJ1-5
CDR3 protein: CAWSILGRGNQPQHF
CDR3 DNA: TGTGCCTGGAGTATCCTCGGACGGGGCAATCAGCCCCAGCATTTT

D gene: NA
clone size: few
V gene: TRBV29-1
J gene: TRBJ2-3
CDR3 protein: CSVEDLGLIHPTQYF
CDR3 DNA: TGCAGCGTTGAAGACCTCGGGCTCATTCATCCTACGCAGTATTTT

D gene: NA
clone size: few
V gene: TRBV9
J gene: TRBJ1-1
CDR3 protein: CASSVGRRNTEAFF
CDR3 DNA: TGTGCCAGCAGCGTGGGCAGGAGGAACACTGAAGCTTTCTTT

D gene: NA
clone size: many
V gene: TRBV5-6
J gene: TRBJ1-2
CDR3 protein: CASSRRGALGYTF
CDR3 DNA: TGTGCCAGCAGCCGGAGGGGGGCGCTTGGCTACACCTTC

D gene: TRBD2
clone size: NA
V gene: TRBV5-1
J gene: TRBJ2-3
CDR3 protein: CASSPAGGQLDTQYF
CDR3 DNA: TGCGCCAGCAGCCCCGCGGGGGGGCAATTGGATACGCAGTATTTT

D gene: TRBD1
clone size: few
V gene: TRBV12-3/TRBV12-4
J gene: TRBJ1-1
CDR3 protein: CASSLGQGAGKAFF
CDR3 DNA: TGTGCCAGCAGTTTAGGACAGGGGGCGGGAAAAGCTTTCTTT

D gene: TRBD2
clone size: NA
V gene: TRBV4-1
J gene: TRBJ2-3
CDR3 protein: CASSQPWRGGKDTQYF
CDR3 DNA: TGCGCCAGCAGCCAGCCCTGGCGGGGGGGCAAAGATACGCAGTATTTT

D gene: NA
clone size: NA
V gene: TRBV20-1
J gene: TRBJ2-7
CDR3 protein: CSARAGTALYEQYF
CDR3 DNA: TGCAGTGCTAGAGCGGGGACGGCGCTCTACGAGCAGTACTTC

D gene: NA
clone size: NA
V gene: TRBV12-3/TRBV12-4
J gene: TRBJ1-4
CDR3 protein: CARRWDGGTTNEKLFF
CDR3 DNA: TGTGCCCGCAGGTGGGACGGAGGCACAACTAATGAAAAACTGTTTTTT

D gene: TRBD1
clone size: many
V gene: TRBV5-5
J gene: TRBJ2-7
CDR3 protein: CASSSPDRANYEQYF
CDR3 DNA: TGTGCCAGCAGCTCACCGGACAGGGCCAACTACGAGCAGTACTTC

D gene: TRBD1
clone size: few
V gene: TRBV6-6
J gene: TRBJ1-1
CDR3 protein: CASFGQENTEAFF
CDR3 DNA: TGTGCCAGCTTTGGACAGGAGAACACTGAAGCTTTCTTT

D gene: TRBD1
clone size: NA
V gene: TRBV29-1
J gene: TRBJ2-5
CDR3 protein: CSVRQGGPRAQYF
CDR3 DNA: TGCAGCGTAAGACAGGGGGGACCTCGGGCCCAGTACTTC

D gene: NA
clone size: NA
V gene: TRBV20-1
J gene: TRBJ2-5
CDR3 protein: CSPLAQETQYF
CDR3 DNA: TGCAGTCCGCTAGCCCAAGAGACCCAGTACTTC

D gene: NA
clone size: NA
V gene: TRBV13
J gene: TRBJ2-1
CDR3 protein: CASSSDVDPRSYNEQFF
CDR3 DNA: TGTGCCAGCAGCTCAGACGTCGACCCCCGCTCCTACAATGAGCAGTTCTTC

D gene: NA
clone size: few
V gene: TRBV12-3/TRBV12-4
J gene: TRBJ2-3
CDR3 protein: CASSWAGPKLTQYF
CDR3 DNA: TGTGCCAGCAGTTGGGCGGGGCCCAAACTTACGCAGTATTTT

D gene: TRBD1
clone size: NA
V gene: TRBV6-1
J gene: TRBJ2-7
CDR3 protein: CASSFDRVGYEQYF
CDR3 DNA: TGTGCCAGCAGCTTCGACAGGGTTGGCTACGAGCAGTACTTC

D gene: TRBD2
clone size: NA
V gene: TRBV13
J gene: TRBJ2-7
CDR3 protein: CASSQAGEAYEQYF
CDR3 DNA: TGTGCCAGCAGCCAAGCGGGGGAGGCCTACGAGCAGTACTTC

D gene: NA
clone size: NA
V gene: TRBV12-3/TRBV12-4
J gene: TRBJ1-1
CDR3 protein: CASRATTGMNTEAFF
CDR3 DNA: TGTGCCAGCAGAGCCACGACAGGAATGAACACTGAAGCTTTCTTT

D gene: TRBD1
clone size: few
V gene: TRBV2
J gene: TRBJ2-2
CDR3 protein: CASSVDRGGTGELFF
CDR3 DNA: TGTGCCAGCAGCGTCGACAGGGGAGGCACCGGGGAGCTGTTTTTT

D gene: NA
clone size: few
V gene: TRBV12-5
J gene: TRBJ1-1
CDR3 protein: CASGFGTSMNTEAFF
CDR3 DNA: TGTGCTAGTGGTTTCGGTACCAGCATGAACACTGAAGCTTTCTTT

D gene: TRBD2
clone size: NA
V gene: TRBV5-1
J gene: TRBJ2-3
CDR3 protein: CASCLLAGGQADTQYF
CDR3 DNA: TGCGCCAGCTGTCTACTAGCGGGGGGGCAGGCAGATACGCAGTATTTT

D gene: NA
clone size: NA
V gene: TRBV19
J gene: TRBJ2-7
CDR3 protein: CASGPMYSLPYEQYF
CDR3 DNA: TGTGCCAGTGGGCCAATGTACAGCCTTCCCTACGAGCAGTACTTC

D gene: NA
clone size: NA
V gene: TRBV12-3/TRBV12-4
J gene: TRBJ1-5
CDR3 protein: CASSPTGKGAQHF
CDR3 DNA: TGTGCCAGCAGCCCTACAGGGAAAGGAGCCCAGCATTTT

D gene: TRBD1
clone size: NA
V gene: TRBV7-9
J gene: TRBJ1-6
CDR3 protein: CASSPATGQNSPLHF
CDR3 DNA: TGTGCCAGCAGCCCAGCGACAGGGCAGAATTCACCCCTCCACTTT

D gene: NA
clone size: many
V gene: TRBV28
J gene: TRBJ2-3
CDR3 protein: CASNSTRDGTDTQYF
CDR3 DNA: TGTGCCAGCAACTCAACAAGGGACGGCACAGATACGCAGTATTTT

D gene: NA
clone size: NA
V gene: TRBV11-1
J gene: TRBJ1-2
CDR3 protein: CASSIGGRADYGYTF
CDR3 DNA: TGTGCCAGCTCTATTGGGGGCAGGGCAGACTATGGCTACACCTTC

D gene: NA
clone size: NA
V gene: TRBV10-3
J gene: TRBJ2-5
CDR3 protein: CAISSQGGETQYF
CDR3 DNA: TGTGCCATCAGTTCACAGGGCGGGGAGACCCAGTACTTC

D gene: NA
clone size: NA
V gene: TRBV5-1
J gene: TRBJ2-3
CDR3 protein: CASSFRGRADTQYF
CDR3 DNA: TGCGCCAGCAGCTTCAGGGGCCGGGCAGATACGCAGTATTTT

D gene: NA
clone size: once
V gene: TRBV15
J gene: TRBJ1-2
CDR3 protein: CATSRPTLGGAMYGYTF
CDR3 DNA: TGTGCCACCAGCAGACCAACCTTAGGAGGGGCCATGTATGGCTACACCTTC

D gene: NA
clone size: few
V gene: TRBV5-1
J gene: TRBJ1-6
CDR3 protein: CASSFDREPNSPLHF
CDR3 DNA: TGCGCCAGCAGCTTCGATCGGGAGCCTAATTCACCCCTCCACTTT

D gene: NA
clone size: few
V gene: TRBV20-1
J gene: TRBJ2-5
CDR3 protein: CSASRSSGQTQYF
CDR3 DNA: TGCAGTGCTAGTCGCTCTTCGGGGCAGACCCAGTACTTC

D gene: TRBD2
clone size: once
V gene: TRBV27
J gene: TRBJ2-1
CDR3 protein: CASSFLAGGTYNEQFF
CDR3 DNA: TGTGCCAGCAGTTTTCTAGCGGGGGGGACCTACAATGAGCAGTTCTTC

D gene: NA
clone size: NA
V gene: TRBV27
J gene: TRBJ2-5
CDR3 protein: CASSLPLVGGQETQYF
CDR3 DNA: TGTGCCAGCAGTTTACCGCTTGTAGGGGGGCAAGAGACCCAGTACTTC

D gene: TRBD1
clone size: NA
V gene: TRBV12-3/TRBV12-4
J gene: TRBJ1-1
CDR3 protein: CASRETGDTEAFF
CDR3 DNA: TGTGCCAGCAGGGAAACAGGGGACACTGAAGCTTTCTTT

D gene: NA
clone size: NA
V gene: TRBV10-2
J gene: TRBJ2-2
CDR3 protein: CASSESTGTGELFF
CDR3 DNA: TGCGCCAGCAGTGAGTCGACAGGAACCGGGGAGCTGTTTTTT

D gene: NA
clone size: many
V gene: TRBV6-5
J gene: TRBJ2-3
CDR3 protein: CASSPRGYTDTQYF
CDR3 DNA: TGTGCCAGCAGTCCCCGGGGGTACACAGATACGCAGTATTTT

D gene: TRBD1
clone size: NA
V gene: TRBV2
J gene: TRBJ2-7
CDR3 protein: CASRATGKLYEQYF
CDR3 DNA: TGTGCCAGCAGGGCGACAGGGAAACTCTACGAGCAGTACTTC